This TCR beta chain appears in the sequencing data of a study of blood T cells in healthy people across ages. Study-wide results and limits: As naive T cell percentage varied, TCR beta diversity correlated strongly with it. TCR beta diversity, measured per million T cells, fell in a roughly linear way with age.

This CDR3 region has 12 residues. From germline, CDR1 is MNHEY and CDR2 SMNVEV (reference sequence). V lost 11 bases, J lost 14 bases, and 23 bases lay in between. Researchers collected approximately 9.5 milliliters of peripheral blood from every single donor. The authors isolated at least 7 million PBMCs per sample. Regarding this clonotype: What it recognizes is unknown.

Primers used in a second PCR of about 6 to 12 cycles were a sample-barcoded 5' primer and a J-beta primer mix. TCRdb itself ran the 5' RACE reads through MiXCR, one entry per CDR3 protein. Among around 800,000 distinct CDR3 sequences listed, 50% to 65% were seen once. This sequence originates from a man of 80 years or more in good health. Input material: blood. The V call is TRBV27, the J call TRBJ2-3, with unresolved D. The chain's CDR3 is CASSPWGGHAYF. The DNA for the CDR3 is TGTGCCTCTTCCCCCTGGGGTGGTCACGCGTATTTT.